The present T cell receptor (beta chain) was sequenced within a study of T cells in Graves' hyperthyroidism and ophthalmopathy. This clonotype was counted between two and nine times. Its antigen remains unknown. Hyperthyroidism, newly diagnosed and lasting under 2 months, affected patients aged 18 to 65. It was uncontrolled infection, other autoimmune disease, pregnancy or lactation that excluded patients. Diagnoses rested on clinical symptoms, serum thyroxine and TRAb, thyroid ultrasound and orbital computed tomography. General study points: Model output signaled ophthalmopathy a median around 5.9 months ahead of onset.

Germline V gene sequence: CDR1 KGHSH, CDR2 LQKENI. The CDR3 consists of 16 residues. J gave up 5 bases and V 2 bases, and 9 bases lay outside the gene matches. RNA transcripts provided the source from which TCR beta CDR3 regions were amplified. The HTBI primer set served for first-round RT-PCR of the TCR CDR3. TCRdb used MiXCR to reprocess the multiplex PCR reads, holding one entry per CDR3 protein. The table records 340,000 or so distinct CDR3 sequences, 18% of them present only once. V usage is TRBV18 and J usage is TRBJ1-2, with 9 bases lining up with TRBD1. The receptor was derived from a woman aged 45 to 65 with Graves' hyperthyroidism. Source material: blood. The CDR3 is CASSPSFTGGPYGYTF. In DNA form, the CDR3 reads TGTGCCAGCTCACCAAGTTTCACAGGGGGCCCATATGGCTACACCTTC.